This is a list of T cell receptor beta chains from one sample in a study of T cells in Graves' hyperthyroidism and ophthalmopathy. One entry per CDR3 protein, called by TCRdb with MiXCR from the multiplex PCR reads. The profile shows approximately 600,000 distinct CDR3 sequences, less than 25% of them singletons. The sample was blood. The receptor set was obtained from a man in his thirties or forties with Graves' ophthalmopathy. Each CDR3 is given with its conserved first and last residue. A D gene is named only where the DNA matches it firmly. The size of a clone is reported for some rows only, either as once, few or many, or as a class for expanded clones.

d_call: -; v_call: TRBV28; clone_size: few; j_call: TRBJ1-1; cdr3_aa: CASSLGRAMETFF; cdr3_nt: TGTGCCAGCAGTTTGGGGAGGGCCATGGAGACTTTCTTT
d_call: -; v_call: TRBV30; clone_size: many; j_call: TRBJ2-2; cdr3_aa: CAWSAGELFF; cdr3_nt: TGTGCCTGGAGCGCCGGGGAGCTGTTTTTT
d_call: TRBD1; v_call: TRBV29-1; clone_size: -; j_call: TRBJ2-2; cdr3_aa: CSVSGQTGAGELFF; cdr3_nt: TGCAGCGTTTCGGGACAGACTGGTGCCGGGGAGCTGTTTTTT
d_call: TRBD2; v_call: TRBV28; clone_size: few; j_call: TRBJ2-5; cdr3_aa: CASTQSGGAQETQYF; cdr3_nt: TGTGCCAGCACCCAATCGGGAGGGGCCCAAGAGACCCAGTACTTC
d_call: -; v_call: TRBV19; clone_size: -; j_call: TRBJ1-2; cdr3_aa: CASSIEGGGDYGYTF; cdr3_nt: TGTGCCAGTAGTATAGAAGGAGGAGGGGACTATGGCTACACCTTC
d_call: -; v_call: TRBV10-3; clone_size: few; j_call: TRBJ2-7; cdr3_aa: CTISDISGQTYEQYF; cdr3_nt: TGTACCATCAGTGACATCTCCGGACAGACCTACGAGCAGTACTTC
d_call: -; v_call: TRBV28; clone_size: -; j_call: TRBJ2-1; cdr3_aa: CASSLNPGLTYEQFF; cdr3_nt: TGTGCCAGCAGTTTAAATCCCGGGCTTACCTATGAGCAGTTCTTC
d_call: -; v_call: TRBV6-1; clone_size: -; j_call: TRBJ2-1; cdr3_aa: CASSERWGQRFYNEQFF; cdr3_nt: TGTGCCAGCAGTGAACGGTGGGGGCAAAGATTCTACAATGAGCAGTTCTTC
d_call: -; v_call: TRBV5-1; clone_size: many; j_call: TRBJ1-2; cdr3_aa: CASSPDTYGYTF; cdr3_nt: TGCGCCAGCAGCCCTGACACCTATGGCTACACCTTC
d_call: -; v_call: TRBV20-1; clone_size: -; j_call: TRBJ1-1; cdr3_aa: CSARTVSNTEAFF; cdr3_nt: TGCAGTGCTAGGACAGTTTCGAACACTGAAGCTTTCTTT
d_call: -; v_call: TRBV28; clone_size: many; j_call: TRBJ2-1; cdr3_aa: CASSPLDEQFF; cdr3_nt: TGTGCCAGCTCTCCTCTCGATGAGCAGTTCTTC
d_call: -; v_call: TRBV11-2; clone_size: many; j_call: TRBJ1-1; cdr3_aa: CASSLERGGWYLDAFF; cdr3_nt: TGTGCCAGCAGCTTAGAAAGAGGGGGTTGGTACCTGGACGCTTTCTTT
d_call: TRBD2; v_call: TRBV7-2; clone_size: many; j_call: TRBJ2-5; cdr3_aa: CASSLAHLAGGPGETQYF; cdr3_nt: TGTGCCAGCAGCTTAGCCCATCTAGCGGGAGGGCCAGGGGAGACCCAGTACTTC
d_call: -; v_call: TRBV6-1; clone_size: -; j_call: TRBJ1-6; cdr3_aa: CASTTPGRDWYNSPLHF; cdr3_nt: TGTGCCAGCACCACCCCAGGGAGGGACTGGTATAATTCACCCCTCCACTTT
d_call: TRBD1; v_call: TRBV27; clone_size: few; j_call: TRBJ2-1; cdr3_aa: CASSSWTGVRIGQFF; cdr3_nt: TGTGCCAGCAGTTCCTGGACAGGGGTTCGGATAGGGCAGTTCTTC
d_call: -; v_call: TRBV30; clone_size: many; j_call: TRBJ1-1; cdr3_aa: CAWSALQGNTEAFF; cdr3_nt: TGTGCCTGGAGTGCCTTACAGGGTAACACTGAAGCTTTCTTT
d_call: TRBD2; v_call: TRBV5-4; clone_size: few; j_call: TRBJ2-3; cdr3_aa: CASSPSGGRTDTQYF; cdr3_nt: TGTGCCAGCAGCCCCTCGGGAGGGCGAACAGATACGCAGTATTTT
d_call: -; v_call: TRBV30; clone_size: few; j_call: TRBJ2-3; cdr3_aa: CAWSSTSDTQYF; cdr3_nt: TGTGCCTGGAGTAGTACTAGCGATACGCAGTATTTT
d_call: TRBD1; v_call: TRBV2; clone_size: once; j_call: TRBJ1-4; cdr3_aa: CASGQGGEKLFF; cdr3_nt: TGTGCCAGTGGACAGGGAGGGGAAAAACTGTTTTTT
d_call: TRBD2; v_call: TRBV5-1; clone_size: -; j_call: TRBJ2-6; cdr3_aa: CASSRTFGTSGVSGANVLTF; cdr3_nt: TGTGCCAGCAGCCGGACTTTCGGGACTAGCGGGGTCTCTGGGGCCAACGTCCTGACTTTC
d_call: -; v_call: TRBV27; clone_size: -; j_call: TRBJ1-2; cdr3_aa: CASKPGFFSYGYTF; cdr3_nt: TGTGCCAGCAAACCAGGGTTTTTTAGCTATGGCTACACCTTC
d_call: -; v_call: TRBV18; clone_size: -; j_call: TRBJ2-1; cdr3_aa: CASSPQGLGLGEQFF; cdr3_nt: TGTGCCAGCTCACCACAGGGACTCGGATTGGGGGAGCAGTTCTTC
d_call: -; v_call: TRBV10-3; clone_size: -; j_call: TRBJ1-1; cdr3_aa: CAISESGGDTEAFF; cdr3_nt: TGTGCCATCAGTGAGTCTGGGGGAGACACTGAAGCTTTCTTT
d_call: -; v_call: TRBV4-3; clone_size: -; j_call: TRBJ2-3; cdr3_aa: CASSPVSAYTDTQYF; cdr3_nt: TGCGCCAGCAGCCCCGTTAGCGCCTACACAGATACGCAGTATTTT
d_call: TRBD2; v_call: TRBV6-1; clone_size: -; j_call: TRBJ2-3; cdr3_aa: CATTAGLASDDTQYF; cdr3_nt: TGTGCCACCACAGCGGGACTAGCTTCCGACGATACGCAGTATTTT
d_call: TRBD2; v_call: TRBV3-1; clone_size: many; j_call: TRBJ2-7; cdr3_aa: CASSRGLASSSYEQYF; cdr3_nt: TGTGCCAGCAGCCGCGGACTAGCGTCCAGCTCCTACGAGCAGTACTTC
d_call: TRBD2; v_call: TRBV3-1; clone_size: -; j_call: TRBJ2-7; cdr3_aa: CASSQAPSTSGYTYEQYF; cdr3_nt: TGTGCCAGCAGCCAAGCCCCATCCACTAGCGGGTATACCTACGAGCAGTACTTC
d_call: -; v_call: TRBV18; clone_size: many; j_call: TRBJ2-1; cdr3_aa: CASSPPASNEQFF; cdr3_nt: TGTGCCAGCTCACCACCAGCGTCCAATGAGCAGTTCTTC
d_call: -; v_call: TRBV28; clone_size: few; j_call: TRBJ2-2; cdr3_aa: CASSFGGLGELFF; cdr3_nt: TGTGCCAGCAGTTTCGGGGGGCTCGGGGAGCTGTTTTTT
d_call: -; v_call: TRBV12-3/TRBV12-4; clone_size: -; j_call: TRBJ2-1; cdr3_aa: CATTEAGYNEQFF; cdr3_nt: TGTGCCACCACTGAAGCGGGCTACAATGAGCAGTTCTTC
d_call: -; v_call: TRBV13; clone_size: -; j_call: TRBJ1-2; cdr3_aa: CASSLTFDYGYTF; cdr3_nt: TGTGCCAGCAGCTTAACATTTGACTATGGCTACACCTTC
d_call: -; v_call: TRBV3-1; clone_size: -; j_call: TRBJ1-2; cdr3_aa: CASSQAQGYYGYTF; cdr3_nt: TGTGCCAGCAGCCAAGCTCAGGGATACTATGGCTACACCTTC
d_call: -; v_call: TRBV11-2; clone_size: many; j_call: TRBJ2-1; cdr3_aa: CASSFIGEQFF; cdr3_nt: TGTGCCAGCAGCTTTATCGGTGAGCAGTTCTTC
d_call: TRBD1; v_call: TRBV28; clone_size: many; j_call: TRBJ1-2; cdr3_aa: CATKDRVYGYTF; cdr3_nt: TGTGCCACCAAGGACAGGGTTTATGGCTACACCTTC
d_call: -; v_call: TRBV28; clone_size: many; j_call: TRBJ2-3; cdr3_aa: CASPPRGRSITDTQYF; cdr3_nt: TGTGCCAGCCCCCCCCGGGGTCGGTCGATCACAGATACGCAGTATTTT
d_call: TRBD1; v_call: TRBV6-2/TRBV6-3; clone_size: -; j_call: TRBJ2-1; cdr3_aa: CAGRRDRGMNEQFF; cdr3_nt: TGTGCCGGCAGGCGGGACAGGGGCATGAATGAGCAGTTCTTC
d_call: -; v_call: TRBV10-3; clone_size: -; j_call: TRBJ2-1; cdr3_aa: CAISESVSYNEQFF; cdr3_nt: TGTGCCATCAGTGAGTCGGTTTCATACAATGAGCAGTTCTTC
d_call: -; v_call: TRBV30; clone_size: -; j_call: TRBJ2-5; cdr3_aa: CAWSPRETQYF; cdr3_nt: TGTGCCTGGAGCCCTCGGGAGACCCAGTACTTC
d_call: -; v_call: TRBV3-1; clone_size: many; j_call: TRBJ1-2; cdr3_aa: CASSLGHGYTF; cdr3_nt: TGTGCCAGCAGCCTGGGCCATGGCTACACCTTC
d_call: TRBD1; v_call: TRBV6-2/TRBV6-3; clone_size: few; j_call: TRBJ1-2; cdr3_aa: CANSYRQGVTYYGYTF; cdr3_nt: TGTGCCAACAGTTACCGACAGGGGGTTACGTACTATGGCTACACCTTC
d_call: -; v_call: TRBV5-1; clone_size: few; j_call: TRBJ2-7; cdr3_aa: CASSLSGALSYEQYF; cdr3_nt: TGCGCCAGCAGCTTGTCAGGGGCCCTCTCCTACGAGCAGTACTTC